A single sample is the source of the 29 T cell receptor beta chains below, sequenced in a study of blood T cells in healthy people across ages. For the second PCR, which ran for about 6 to 11 cycles, a sample-barcoded 5' primer and a J-beta primer mix were used. TCRdb independently ran MiXCR on the 5' RACE reads; one entry per CDR3 protein. The sample holds 550,000 to 750,000 distinct CDR3 sequences, around 20% seen once. Sample: blood. These receptor sequences come from a man between 65 and 79 years old in good health.

This sequence joins TRBV20-1 and TRBJ1-4; D gene uncertain. Trimming removed 4 bases from V and 0 bases from J, with 12 bases in between. Germline CDR1 is DFQATT and CDR2 is SNEGSKA (reference sequence). The CDR3 spans 15 residues. The CDR3 here is CSATPTGATNEKLFF. For the CDR3, the DNA is TGCAGTGCTACCCCGACCGGAGCAACTAATGAAAAACTGTTTTTT.

This clonotype appeared many times. A read error may produce the germline difference seen at one junction end. This chain uses TRBV29-1 with TRBJ2-5, with no clear D. The CDR3 is 13 amino acids. CDR1 SQVTM and CDR2 ANQGSEA come from the germline V gene. DNA of the CDR3: TGCAGCGTCGAAGGTCAGATCCAAGAGACCCAGTACTTC. It specifies CSVEGQIQETQYF.

The chain links TRBV3-1 to TRBJ2-1; a possible D gene is TRBD2 (6 bases). The V gene lost 1 base and the J gene lost 2 bases, with 9 bases spanning the gap. CDR3 size: 15 residues. Germline CDR1 is LGHDT and CDR2 is YNNKEL (reference sequence). The CDR3 sequence: CASSQVLAAYNEQFF. As DNA, the CDR3 is TGTGCCAGCAGCCAAGTTTTAGCGGCCTACAATGAGCAGTTCTTC.

This clonotype was picked up a small number of times. This chain joins TRBV6-1 and TRBJ2-5, with TRBD2 identical over 15 bases. The V segment lost 6 bases and the J segment 2 bases; nucleotides outside the gene matches: 4. Germline-derived CDR1 and CDR2 are MNHNS and SASEGT. This CDR3 comprises 16 residues. The CDR3 region is CASSRGTSGRQETQYF. CDR3 DNA sequence: TGTGCCAGCAGCCGGGGGACTAGCGGGAGGCAAGAGACCCAGTACTTC.

The chain links TRBV12-3 or TRBV12-4 to TRBJ1-4; TRBD1 aligns across 7 bases. V lost 11 bases, J lost 7 bases, and 10 bases stayed unmatched. This CDR3 is built from 13 residues. This CDR3 reads CASRGTAPEKLFF. The CDR3 DNA reads as TGTGCCTCGAGGGGGACAGCTCCTGAAAAACTGTTTTTT.

V is TRBV6-5 and J is TRBJ2-5, with 11 bases fitting TRBD1. V gave up 10 bases and J gave up 5 bases; unmatched junction bases: 6. Germline V gene sequence: CDR1 MNHEY, CDR2 SVGAGI. There are 13 residues in the CDR3. The CDR3 here is CAIGTGGSETQYF. Written as DNA, the CDR3 is TGTGCCATCGGGACAGGGGGTTCTGAGACCCAGTACTTC.

This clonotype has a count of ten or more. This chain uses TRBV7-9 with TRBJ2-3, with 7 bases fitting TRBD2. Germline V gives CDR1 SEHNR, CDR2 FQNEAQ (reference sequence). The ends lost 3 bases at V and 2 bases at J; junction bases unmatched: 5. This CDR3 comprises 15 residues. CDR3 loop: CASSLGSGNTDTQYF. The DNA for the CDR3 is TGTGCCAGCAGCTTGGGAAGCGGGAACACAGATACGCAGTATTTT.

V and J are TRBV6-6 and TRBJ1-1; D gene unclear. The CDR3 contains 14 residues. The germline V gene has CDR1 MNHNY and CDR2 SVGAGI (reference sequence). V gave up 6 bases and J gave up 6 bases, with 17 bases separating them. CDR3 bases: TGTGCCAGCAGAGCCACGGCCGAGGTACCTGAAGCTTTCTTT. Amino acid sequence: CASRATAEVPEAFF.

This clonotype was picked up a small number of times. V usage is TRBV4-1 and J usage is TRBJ2-5; 13 bases agree with TRBD2. Germline CDR1 MGHRA, CDR2 YSYEKL. J lost 7 bases, V lost 5 bases, and 7 bases had no gene match. This CDR3 contains 15 residues. CDR3 protein: CASSNGLAGVGTQYF. CDR3 sequence (DNA): TGCGCCAGCAGCAACGGACTAGCGGGAGTAGGGACCCAGTACTTC.

This clonotype was picked up a small number of times. The chain links TRBV9 to TRBJ2-3, with 7 nucleotides matching TRBD2. Germline CDR1 is SGDLS and CDR2 is YYNGEE. CDR3 length: 13 amino acids. The J segment lost 7 bases and the V segment lost 2 bases, leaving 4 bases of the junction unmatched. CDR3 in amino acids: CASSVGTINTQYF. DNA of the CDR3: TGTGCCAGCAGCGTGGGGACTATCAATACGCAGTATTTT.

Of note for this clonotype: One junction end does not reproduce the germline sequence, and a read error may be involved. The chain is built from TRBV6-1 and TRBJ1-1; D not resolved. Germline CDR1 is MNHNS and CDR2 is SASEGT. The CDR3 is made up of 14 amino acids. CDR3 nucleotide sequence: TGTGCCAGCAGTGTTACAGAGATGAACACTGAAGCTTTGTTT. Protein: CASSVTEMNTEALF.

This clonotype was counted between two and nine times. V usage is TRBV5-1 and J usage is TRBJ2-5; 8 bases map to TRBD1. The J call may be faulty, since TRBJ2-7 better matches the DNA end. From germline, CDR1 is SGHRS and CDR2 YFSETQ. CDR3 length equals 16 residues. In DNA, the CDR3 is TGCGCCAGCAGCTTGGCCATGGGACAGGAAAGTTACGAGCAGTACTTC. It encodes CASSLAMGQESYEQYF.

The chain combines TRBV7-9 with TRBJ2-7, with D unresolved. The CDR3 runs 12 residues. Germline V lookup: CDR1 SEHNR, CDR2 FQNEAQ (reference sequence). Trimming took 2 bases from V and 7 from J, leaving 9 bases between them. CDR3 loop: CASSLTTIEQYF. The CDR3 DNA is TGTGCCAGCAGCTTAACCACCATTGAGCAGTACTTC. Based on the CDR3 plus reference TRBV7-9 and TRBJ2-7, the full variable domain is DTGVSQNPRHKITKRGQNVTFRCDPISEHNRLYWYRQTLGQGPEFLTYFQNEAQLEKSRLLSDRFSAERPKGSFSTLEIQRTEQGDSAMYLCASSLTTIEQYFGPGTRLTVT.

The rearrangement joins TRBV7-2 to TRBJ2-2; 13 bases match TRBD2. The germline CDR1 and CDR2 sequences are SGHTA and FQGNSA. The J segment lost 6 bases and the V segment lost 5 bases, leaving 6 bases of the junction unmatched. The CDR3 sequence is 16 residues long. CDR3 residues: CASSGLAGVLSGELFF. Here the CDR3 DNA reads TGTGCCAGCAGCGGACTAGCGGGAGTTTTGTCCGGGGAGCTGTTTTTT.

The V call is TRBV20-1, the J call TRBJ2-7; 9 bases agree with TRBD2. The V segment lost 3 bases and the J segment 4 bases; nucleotides outside the gene matches: 7. The CDR3 extends over 14 amino acids. CDR1 is DFQATT and CDR2 is SNEGSKA in the germline V gene (reference sequence). CDR3 residues: CSASGTSSDYEQYF. In DNA form, the CDR3 reads TGCAGTGCTAGTGGGACTAGCTCGGATTACGAGCAGTACTTC.

This chain connects TRBV2 to TRBJ2-5; TRBD2 matches 11 bases. V gave up 0 bases and J gave up 4 bases; unmatched junction bases: 7. Germline CDR1 is SNHLY and CDR2 is FYNNEI. CDR3 length: 17 amino acids. The CDR3, as DNA: TGTGCCAGCAGTGAAGCTGGAGCTAGCGGGAGGCGAGAGACCCAGTACTTC. It translates to CASSEAGASGRRETQYF.

This clonotype was seen only a few times. The genes are TRBV14 and TRBJ2-3, with D possibly matching TRBD1 (6 bases). V was shortened by 0 bases and J by 4 bases, with 14 bases between the two germline ends. The germline V gene has CDR1 SGHDN and CDR2 FVKESK. This CDR3 region has 16 residues. CDR3 protein: CASSQETGIRADTQYF. The CDR3 bases are TGTGCCAGCAGCCAAGAAACAGGGATAAGGGCAGATACGCAGTATTTT.

The chain uses TRBV12-3 or TRBV12-4 and TRBJ1-1, with D tentatively TRBD1 (6 bases). V lost 6 bases to trimming and J lost 7 bases, with 12 bases between them. There are 12 residues in the CDR3. The CDR3 coding sequence is TGTGCCAGCAGATCGGACAGCGGTGAAGCTTTCTTT. Its translation is CASRSDSGEAFF.

The CDR3 sequence is CASARDQKHTQYF. As DNA, the CDR3 is TGTGCCAGCGCCCGGGACCAAAAACATACGCAGTATTTT. V and J are TRBV7-9 and TRBJ2-3; D possibly matches TRBD1 or TRBD2 (5 bases each). V was clipped by 8 bases and J by 7 bases, with 16 bases between them. Germline loops: CDR1 SEHNR, CDR2 FQNEAQ (reference sequence). The CDR3 loop spans 13 amino acids.

V gene TRBV7-3 combines with J gene TRBJ2-5; the D gene is possibly TRBD1 (5 bases). The J call could be wrong; TRBJ2-1 is a better fit for the DNA end. Germline values: CDR1 SGHTA, CDR2 FQGTGA. The CDR3 is made up of 14 amino acids. CDR3 region: CASSLALQANEQFF. The CDR3, as DNA: TGTGCCAGCAGCTTAGCCCTACAGGCAAATGAGCAGTTCTTC.

This clonotype has just a few counts. The chain is built from TRBV7-2 and TRBJ2-5; 13 positions agree with TRBD2. Matching the DNA end better, TRBJ2-7 makes the J call doubtful. The CDR3 covers 15 residues. Germline CDR1 is SGHTA and CDR2 is FQGNSA. The CDR3 is CASSLEGLAGVEQYF. In DNA, the CDR3 is TGTGCCAGCAGCTTAGAAGGACTAGCGGGAGTCGAGCAGTACTTC.

The chain carries TRBV10-2 and TRBJ2-2; 8 nucleotides agree with TRBD2. In germline, CDR1 is WSHSY, CDR2 SAAADI. CDR3 length: 18 amino acids. V shed 0 bases, J shed 5 bases, and the junction held 11 bases outside the gene matches. The DNA for the CDR3 is TGCGCCAGCAGTGAGTCCATGGTAGCGGGACTTTCTACCGGGGAGCTGTTTTTT. Its protein product is CASSESMVAGLSTGELFF.

The chain joins TRBV7-9 to TRBJ2-6; D not certain. The CDR3 is made up of 15 amino acids. Deletions cut 5 bases from V and 2 bases from J, with 10 bases between. Germline assignment: CDR1 SEHNR and CDR2 FQNEAQ (reference sequence). Here the CDR3 DNA reads TGTGCCAGCAGCCACGCAGAGGCTGGGGCCAACGTCCTGACTTTC. Translation: CASSHAEAGANVLTF.

The J gene is TRBJ1-1, the V gene TRBV20-1, with D perhaps matching TRBD1 (5 bases). CDR3 length: 14 amino acids. The germline gives CDR1 DFQATT, CDR2 SNEGSKA (reference sequence). V lost 6 bases and J lost 4, with 18 bases in between. CDR3 region: CSARPSRAGTEAFF. CDR3 nucleotide sequence: TGCAGTGCCAGGCCGAGCAGGGCGGGCACTGAAGCTTTCTTT.

This clonotype was seen a handful of times. The rearrangement uses TRBV10-3 and TRBJ2-1; D remains unclear. Between the trimmed V and J ends, which lost 3 bases and 0 bases, there was a span of 6 bases. Germline CDR1 is ENHRY and CDR2 is SYGVKD. This CDR3 has 14 residues. As DNA, the CDR3 is TGTGCCATCAGTGACCAGGACTCCTACAATGAGCAGTTCTTC. As protein: CAISDQDSYNEQFF.

This clonotype was recorded a few times. The rearrangement joins TRBV5-1 to TRBJ2-5; tentatively, D is TRBD1 (5 bases). The germline V gene encodes CDR1 SGHRS and CDR2 YFSETQ. The CDR3 runs 14 residues. The germline V and J ends were trimmed by 2 bases and 2 bases, with 10 bases remaining between them. The CDR3 DNA reads as TGCGCCAGCAGCTTAACAGGAGCGCAAGAGACCCAGTACTTC. It encodes CASSLTGAQETQYF.

The rearrangement joins TRBV29-1 to TRBJ2-7; 8 bases fit TRBD1. CDR1 SQVTM and CDR2 ANQGSEA come from the germline V gene. V shed 4 bases and J 5 bases; nucleotides not matched to a gene: 4. This CDR3 contains 12 residues. The CDR3 loop reads CSVGSQGDEQYF. Here the CDR3 DNA reads TGCAGCGTTGGATCACAGGGGGACGAGCAGTACTTC.

This clonotype came up a few times. This chain connects TRBV19 to TRBJ2-7; 10 bases line up with TRBD1. Trimming cost V 5 bases and J 1 base; bases outside gene matches: 5. Germline CDR1 and CDR2: LNHDA and SQIVND (reference sequence). The CDR3 has 15 residues. Written as DNA, the CDR3 is TGTGCCAGTAGTGCCCGACAGGGGGCTTCCTACGAGCAGTACTTC. Protein product: CASSARQGASYEQYF.

In this sample, this clonotype turned up a few times. J is TRBJ2-7 and V is TRBV3-1; the match to TRBD1 covers 8 bases. This CDR3 contains 19 residues. Germline assignment: CDR1 LGHDT and CDR2 YNNKEL (reference sequence). J was trimmed by 2 bases and V by 0 bases; bases with no gene match: 15. For the CDR3, the DNA is TGTGCCAGCAGCCAAGAGATTTGGACAGGGAGGCAATTCCCCTACGAGCAGTACTTC. Amino acids: CASSQEIWTGRQFPYEQYF.